The present T cell receptor beta chain was sequenced within a study of cytomegalovirus exposure and HLA in healthy donors. Study-level findings and limits: Among the CMV-associated chains, a few were confirmed in vitro as specific for CMV antigens. The study assumed roughly uniform donor sequencing depth for presence/absence analyses. Among the most significant clusters, several appeared linked to common viral pathogens in a later analysis.

Whereas donors were nominally healthy upon sampling, unrecorded immune exposures were probable. Primers included in the PCR were 60 Vbeta and 13 Jbeta primers. The table came from immunoSEQ multiplex PCR; TCRdb's copy has only in-frame clones and leaves some out. The repertoire includes about 160,000 clones, approximately 70% of them detected once, and roughly 6.6% sits in the top ten. Worth noting for this clone: Its antigen is not known.

The CDR3 runs to 13 residues. Per the germline V gene, CDR1 is ENHRY and CDR2 is SYGVKD. After removal of 10 bases from V and 3 bases from J, the junction contained 4 bases not matched to a gene. The TCR was taken from a man aged 40-50 years in good health and CMV-seropositive. The chain combines TRBV10-3 with TRBJ2-3, with 10 bases fitting TRBD1. Sequenced: PBMCs. The CDR3 loop reads CATGTGATDTQYF. In DNA, the CDR3 is TGTGCCACCGGGACAGGGGCGACAGATACGCAGTATTTT.